What follows describes a single T cell receptor beta chain. The antigen is unknown. This sample was included in a study of CD8 T cells in ankylosing spondylitis. Overall study results and limits: Reportedly, disease-linked clones are significantly enriched in ankylosing spondylitis patients' matched synovial fluid. One TCR beta motif, made up of roughly 8 highly homologous variants, appeared characteristic of ankylosing spondylitis blood.

Quantitative barcoded 5'-RACE was used to prepare TCR beta libraries. In TCRdb, the 5' RACE reads were re-called with MiXCR into one record per CDR3 protein. The sample yields about 700,000 distinct CDR3 sequences, 15% to 20% seen once. Sequencing was carried out using blood, either unsorted or a sorted T cell fraction (not recorded which). The sequence was obtained from a male donor with ankylosing spondylitis.

For the CDR3, the DNA is TGCAGCGTTGATTTCGGACTAGGGCTTCAGCAGTTCTTC. It encodes CSVDFGLGLQQFF. The chain links TRBV29-1 to TRBJ2-1, with TRBD2 matching over 7 bases. Germline V gene data show CDR1 as SQVTM and CDR2 as ANQGSEA. This CDR3 spans 13 amino acids. V lost 3 bases and J lost 11; bases outside the gene matches: 10.